Listed below are T cell receptor beta chains from one sample, sequenced in a study of OX40 agonist ivuxolimab in advanced cancers. Sequenced by immunoSEQ multiplex PCR; TCRdb stores in-frame clones only, minus some. Of over 95,000 clones listed, over 85% were seen once; the top ten hold 0.79%. The sequencing here drew on CD4+ or CD8+ T cells sorted from blood, taken in a trial of the OX40 agonist ivuxolimab. The receptors derive from an adult with an advanced solid tumor such as melanoma, head and neck, liver or kidney cancer. CDR3s include the opening cysteine and the closing phenylalanine or tryptophan. D genes are given only for firm matches. The size field is filled for only some rows; it gives once, few, many or a size class.

v_call: TRBV4-2
cdr3_length: 15
clone_size: .
j_call: TRBJ2-5
d_call: .
cdr3_nt: TGTGCCAGCAGCCAAGATCCCGGAGACCAAGAGACCCAGTACTTC
cdr3_aa: CASSQDPGDQETQYF

v_call: TRBV6-5
cdr3_length: 12
clone_size: once
j_call: TRBJ1-1
d_call: .
cdr3_nt: TGTGCCAGCAGGTCCAGGGGACCTGAAGCTTTCTTT
cdr3_aa: CASRSRGPEAFF

v_call: TRBV7-2
cdr3_length: 16
clone_size: .
j_call: TRBJ2-1
d_call: .
cdr3_nt: TGTGCCAGCAGCTTAGCGGTGGGGGGAGCCTACAATGAGCAGTTCTTC
cdr3_aa: CASSLAVGGAYNEQFF

v_call: TRBV6-5
cdr3_length: 16
clone_size: .
j_call: TRBJ2-3
d_call: .
cdr3_nt: TGTGCCAGCAGTTACCTCAGCGGCTATGGCGCAGATACGCAGTATTTT
cdr3_aa: CASSYLSGYGADTQYF

v_call: TRBV7-9
cdr3_length: 15
clone_size: .
j_call: TRBJ1-4
d_call: .
cdr3_nt: TGTGCCAGCAGCTTATGGACAGCAGACCATGAAAAACTGTTTTTT
cdr3_aa: CASSLWTADHEKLFF

v_call: TRBV6-5
cdr3_length: 15
clone_size: .
j_call: TRBJ2-6
d_call: .
cdr3_nt: TGTGCCAGCAGTTACGATGGCTCTGGGGCCAACGTCCTGACTTTC
cdr3_aa: CASSYDGSGANVLTF

v_call: TRBV10-1
cdr3_length: 16
clone_size: once
j_call: TRBJ2-3
d_call: .
cdr3_nt: TGCGCCAGCAGTGAGTCTTCGGCGGGGTGGGCAGATACGCAGTATTTT
cdr3_aa: CASSESSAGWADTQYF

v_call: TRBV28
cdr3_length: 14
clone_size: .
j_call: TRBJ1-2
d_call: .
cdr3_nt: TGTGCCAGCAGTCTAGACCGGGACCACTATGGCTACACCTTC
cdr3_aa: CASSLDRDHYGYTF

v_call: TRBV7-2
cdr3_length: 12
clone_size: .
j_call: TRBJ2-7
d_call: TRBD1
cdr3_nt: TGTGCCAGCAGCTTATTGACAGGGGGCGCGTACTTC
cdr3_aa: CASSLLTGGAYF

v_call: TRBV30
cdr3_length: 15
clone_size: .
j_call: TRBJ1-5
d_call: .
cdr3_nt: TGTGCCTGGAGTGTAAGCGGGGGCTCGAGGCAGCCCCAGCATTTT
cdr3_aa: CAWSVSGGSRQPQHF

v_call: TRBV18
cdr3_length: 16
clone_size: few
j_call: TRBJ1-6
d_call: TRBD1
cdr3_nt: TGTGCCAGCTCAGAGCTCGGACAGGTGAAACTTTCACCCCTCCACTTT
cdr3_aa: CASSELGQVKLSPLHF

v_call: TRBV5-4
cdr3_length: 16
clone_size: .
j_call: TRBJ2-3
d_call: .
cdr3_nt: TGTGCCAGCAGCTTGGGGGTAGCAGGCGTCACAGATACGCAGTATTTT
cdr3_aa: CASSLGVAGVTDTQYF

v_call: TRBV7-2
cdr3_length: 13
clone_size: .
j_call: TRBJ1-2
d_call: .
cdr3_nt: TGTGCCAGCAGTTCCTTGGGGGACGCTGGCTACACCTTC
cdr3_aa: CASSSLGDAGYTF

v_call: TRBV5-6
cdr3_length: 14
clone_size: .
j_call: TRBJ1-2
d_call: .
cdr3_nt: TGTGCCAGCAGCTTATATGGGGCAGTCTATGGCTACACCTTC
cdr3_aa: CASSLYGAVYGYTF

v_call: TRBV6-6
cdr3_length: 13
clone_size: once
j_call: TRBJ2-7
d_call: .
cdr3_nt: TGTGCCAGCAGTTACTCGAATAAGTACGAGCAGTACTTC
cdr3_aa: CASSYSNKYEQYF

v_call: TRBV9
cdr3_length: 16
clone_size: .
j_call: TRBJ1-3
d_call: .
cdr3_nt: TGTGCCAGCAGCGTAGGCACCGCGACCTCTGGAAACACCATATATTTT
cdr3_aa: CASSVGTATSGNTIYF